One sample yielded the 17 T cell receptor beta chains listed below, sequenced in a study of blood T cells in healthy people across ages. Sample-barcoded 5' priming and a J-beta primer mix drove a second PCR of 7 to 11 cycles. TCRdb reprocessed the 5' RACE reads via MiXCR and lists one record per CDR3 protein. Of roughly 720,000 distinct CDR3 sequences listed, 50% to 65% are singletons. Sequencing input: blood. Every receptor here comes from an elderly man in good health.

The chain has TRBV10-3 and TRBJ1-5; 7 nucleotides agree with TRBD1. Germline V gene sequence: CDR1 ENHRY, CDR2 SYGVKD. Trimming at V came to 1 base and at J to 2 bases, leaving 2 bases not matched to a gene. The CDR3 has 15 residues. CDR3 sequence: CAISEWDSRNQPQHF. The DNA of the CDR3 is TGTGCCATCAGTGAGTGGGACAGCCGCAATCAGCCCCAGCATTTT.

This clonotype was found a few times. V and J are TRBV25-1 and TRBJ2-3; D uncertain. Germline values: CDR1 MGHDK, CDR2 SYGVNS. The CDR3 extends over 14 amino acids. Trimming stripped 3 bases from V and 5 bases from J, with 12 bases between. CDR3 sequence reads: CASSDHQIGDTQYF. The CDR3 region has the DNA TGTGCCAGCAGTGATCACCAAATTGGAGATACGCAGTATTTT.

The chain carries TRBV3-1 and TRBJ2-6, with D possibly matching TRBD2 (6 bases). V was pared by 1 base and J by 0 bases, with 10 bases between. The CDR3 loop spans 17 amino acids. The germline gives CDR1 LGHDT, CDR2 YNNKEL (reference sequence). The CDR3, as DNA: TGTGCCAGCAGCCAAGCCGGGGGAAGCTCTGGGGCCAACGTCCTGACTTTC. Translated: CASSQAGGSSGANVLTF.

This clonotype came up a few times. This chain connects TRBV7-9 to TRBJ1-5; 7 positions match TRBD1. In germline, CDR1 is SEHNR, CDR2 FQNEAQ (reference sequence). The CDR3 runs 15 residues. The J segment lost 9 bases and the V segment lost 0 bases, leaving 8 bases of the junction unmatched. CDR3 coding DNA: TGTGCCAGCAGCTTAGCGGGGGACAGTGAATCGCCCCAGCATTTT. Translation: CASSLAGDSESPQHF.

This chain uses TRBV4-1 with TRBJ2-4; TRBD1 matches at 9 bases. The DNA end favors TRBJ2-7, so the J call may be wrong. The CDR3 has 17 amino acids. Germline CDR1 and CDR2: MGHRA and YSYEKL. The CDR3 sequence is CASSHPPGTGSSYEQYF. The CDR3 DNA reads as TGCGCCAGCAGCCATCCCCCCGGGACAGGGTCGTCCTACGAGCAGTACTTC.

The V and J genes are TRBV7-9 and TRBJ2-2; 7 nucleotides align to TRBD1. Germline-derived CDR1 and CDR2 are SEHNR and FQNEAQ (reference sequence). The length of the CDR3 is 15 residues. J was trimmed by 4 bases and V by 5 bases; bases with no gene match: 7. Here the CDR3 DNA reads TGTGCCAGCAGCGACCCAGACAGGGTCACCGGGGAGCTGTTTTTT. Its translation: CASSDPDRVTGELFF.

This clonotype has more than one count but fewer than ten. The J gene is TRBJ2-3, the V gene TRBV2; D is perhaps TRBD1 or TRBD2 (5 bases each). Trimming removed 4 bases at V and 7 bases at J, with 12 bases between. CDR1 and CDR2 from the germline V gene are SNHLY and FYNNEI. The CDR3 is 13 residues long. The CDR3 sequence: CASSALGDNTQYF. CDR3 DNA: TGTGCCAGCAGTGCTCTGGGGGATAATACGCAGTATTTT.

V is TRBV5-1 and J is TRBJ2-5; D unresolved. Germline CDR1 and CDR2: SGHRS and YFSETQ. Trimming pared 4 bases from V and 1 base from J, leaving 8 bases between. The CDR3 spans 13 residues. CDR3 amino acids: CASSPTSQETQYF. CDR3 nucleotide sequence: TGCGCCAGCAGCCCTACCTCCCAAGAGACCCAGTACTTC.

The chain couples TRBV28 to TRBJ2-7; 7 nucleotides match TRBD1. This CDR3 is 14 amino acids long. Germline assignment: CDR1 MDHEN and CDR2 SYDVKM. The junction had 4 bases not matched to a gene; V was cut back by 4 bases and J by 1 base. The CDR3 sequence: CASSYLQGSYEQYF. The CDR3 DNA reads as TGTGCCAGCAGTTACCTACAGGGGTCCTACGAGCAGTACTTC.

V and J are TRBV7-3 and TRBJ2-2; weak D call: TRBD1 (6 bases). The V and J ends lost 2 bases and 0 bases respectively, with 7 bases between them. Germline V gives CDR1 SGHTA, CDR2 FQGTGA. The CDR3 consists of 15 residues. The CDR3 here is CASSLQGSNTGELFF. In nucleotides, the CDR3 is TGTGCCAGCAGCTTACAGGGGTCGAACACCGGGGAGCTGTTTTTT.

This sequence joins TRBV7-2 and TRBJ1-2; tentative D call: TRBD1 (6 bases). The germline V gene encodes CDR1 SGHTA and CDR2 FQGNSA. V lost 5 bases and J lost 4, with 14 bases in between. The length of the CDR3 is 14 residues. The CDR3 loop is CASSPRGSGYGYTF. Here the CDR3 DNA reads TGTGCCAGCAGCCCAAGGGGGAGCGGCTATGGCTACACCTTC.

The rearrangement uses TRBV24-1 and TRBJ1-5; D call uncertain. Germline V gene lookup returns CDR1 KGHDR and CDR2 SFDVKD. The CDR3 consists of 14 residues. V lost 5 bases, J lost 6 bases, and 13 bases lay in between. Written as DNA, the CDR3 is TGTGCCACCAGTGGAGGAGGGCTTGGTCAGCCCCAGCATTTT. Amino acids: CATSGGGLGQPQHF.

V usage is TRBV7-8 and J usage is TRBJ2-1, with unresolved D. CDR1 is SGHVS and CDR2 is FQNEAQ in the germline V gene. The CDR3 sequence is 13 residues long. V shed 8 bases and J shed 6 bases, with 14 bases lying between them. CDR3 bases: TGTGCCAGCCTTAGCTCGAACGTCAATGAGCAGTTCTTC. This encodes CASLSSNVNEQFF.

This chain uses TRBV6-5 with TRBJ1-2; TRBD1 matches at 10 bases. This CDR3 region has 13 residues. The V gene end was trimmed by 6 bases and the J gene end by 10 bases; junction bases not matched to a gene: 8. The germline V gene has CDR1 MNHEY and CDR2 SVGAGI. The CDR3 region has the DNA TGTGCCAGCAGGACAGGGGGCCAAAAGACCTACACCTTC. This encodes CASRTGGQKTYTF.

This chain uses TRBV3-1 with TRBJ2-7; 12 bases agree with TRBD2. Trimming took 2 bases from V and 0 from J; bases not matched to a gene: 8. The CDR3 loop spans 18 amino acids. Germline loops: CDR1 LGHDT, CDR2 YNNKEL (reference sequence). The CDR3 DNA sequence: TGTGCCAGCAGCCAACTAACTAGCGGGAGGATGAGCTCCTACGAGCAGTACTTC. Amino acid sequence: CASSQLTSGRMSSYEQYF.

The chain joins TRBV11-2 to TRBJ2-3, with 11 bases matching TRBD2. This CDR3 comprises 17 residues. The V gene end was trimmed by 4 bases and the J gene end by 14 bases; junction bases not matched to a gene: 20. Germline V gene data show CDR1 as SGHAT and CDR2 as FQNNGV. The CDR3 here is CASSSSPGLAEHRYAYF. The CDR3 coding sequence is TGTGCCAGCAGCTCCTCTCCGGGACTAGCGGAGCACAGATACGCGTATTTT.

This chain links TRBV5-1 with TRBJ2-5; no firm D call. Germline CDR1 reads SGHRS; CDR2 reads YFSETQ. There are 15 residues in the CDR3. The V gene lost 0 bases and the J gene lost 4 bases, with 13 bases spanning the gap. CDR3 coding DNA: TGCGCCAGCAGCTTGGCCGTCGGCAGCCGAGAGACCCAGTACTTC. This gives the protein CASSLAVGSRETQYF.